This record covers a single T cell receptor (beta chain). Its cognate antigen is unknown. The data originate from a study of cytomegalovirus exposure and HLA in healthy donors. Whole-study findings and limits: Through in vitro validation, a few CMV-associated chains were shown to be specific for CMV antigens. It was reported that the classifier diagnosed cytomegalovirus status with high specificity and sensitivity in both the original and validation cohorts. Cytomegalovirus association was listed for 150 to 200 TCR beta chains.

Germline CDR1 and CDR2: SGHTA and FQGNSA. J was trimmed by 2 bases and V by 5 bases; bases with no gene match: 7. The CDR3 has 15 amino acids. Sequencing was performed with immunoSEQ multiplex PCR; in TCRdb, only in-frame clones are kept and a portion is missing. The table records fewer than 80,000 clones, 96% of them present only once. The clonotype originates from a woman under 30 in good health and CMV-seropositive. The sequenced material came from PBMCs. V and J are TRBV7-2 and TRBJ2-3; 7 nucleotides agree with TRBD1. CDR3 protein: CASSLLTGVTDTQYF. As DNA, the CDR3 is TGTGCCAGCAGCCTCCTTACAGGGGTCACAGATACGCAGTATTTT.